The 24 T cell receptor beta chains below were found in one sample sequenced in a study of T-cell memory formation after mild COVID-19. TCRdb called the 5' RACE reads again in MiXCR, with one record for every CDR3 protein. This repertoire shows about 200,000 distinct CDR3 sequences, 9.5% to 10% found once; its top ten account for roughly 3.5%. Material for sequencing was PBMCs or a T cell subset sorted from them (not recorded which). Source of these receptors: a man aged 18 to 29 who had mild COVID-19 (a few samples of this study predate the infection). Cell type and time point are not known.

This clonotype has just a few counts. The chain links TRBV5-1 to TRBJ2-5, with D possibly TRBD1 on 6 matching bases. Trimming took 3 bases from V and 5 from J, leaving 14 bases between them. CDR3 length: 14 amino acids. Germline CDR1 SGHRS, CDR2 YFSETQ. CDR3 coding DNA: TGCGCCAGCAGCTGGCAACAGGGACGGGAGACCCAGTACTTC. Amino acids: CASSWQQGRETQYF.

This clonotype was recorded a few times. The chain has TRBV12-3 or TRBV12-4 and TRBJ2-3; 10 bases are a match to TRBD2. V lost 2 bases, J lost 5 bases, and 4 bases stayed unmatched. The CDR3 consists of 15 residues. The CDR3 coding sequence is TGTGCCAGCAGTTTAAGCGGGGGGGCTGTAGATACGCAGTATTTT. Its protein product is CASSLSGGAVDTQYF.

This clonotype was found a few times. V is TRBV4-2 and J is TRBJ1-5; perhaps TRBD1 as D (5 bases). CDR3 size: 14 residues. Trimming took 4 bases from V and 9 from J, leaving 16 bases between them. Germline-derived CDR1 and CDR2 are LGHNA and YNFKEQ. CDR3 protein: CASSPYRTGRPQHF. Written as DNA, the CDR3 is TGTGCCAGCAGCCCCTACAGGACGGGGCGGCCCCAGCATTTT.

This clonotype was observed a handful of times. J is TRBJ2-3 and V is TRBV5-1, with 10 bases identical to TRBD2. The ends lost 0 bases at V and 4 bases at J; junction bases unmatched: 5. From germline, CDR1 is SGHRS and CDR2 YFSETQ. The CDR3 consists of 16 residues. The CDR3 here is CASSLERGLAPDTQYF. The DNA for the CDR3 is TGCGCCAGCAGCTTGGAACGGGGACTAGCGCCAGATACGCAGTATTTT.

There are many counts of this clonotype. This chain links TRBV5-1 with TRBJ2-5; no clear D gene. CDR3 length: 12 amino acids. The V gene's germline CDR1 is SGHRS and CDR2 YFSETQ. V dropped 4 bases and J dropped 2 bases, with 6 bases sitting between them. The CDR3 reads CASSIQQETQYF. CDR3 sequence (DNA): TGCGCCAGCAGCATTCAGCAAGAGACCCAGTACTTC.

In its sample, this clonotype was seen many times. At one end, the junction sequence differs from germline, possibly due to a read error. The gene calls are TRBV5-1 and TRBJ2-5; D call uncertain. CDR3 size: 13 residues. Per the germline V gene, CDR1 is SGHRS and CDR2 is YFSETQ. CDR3 protein: CASSLAVGETQYF. In nucleotides, the CDR3 is TGTGCCAGCAGCTTAGCCGTTGGGGAGACCCAGTACTTC.

The chain is built from TRBV4-2 and TRBJ2-3, with D maybe TRBD2 (5 bases). This CDR3 contains 15 residues. V lost 0 bases, J lost 7 bases, and 14 bases lay in between. The germline gives CDR1 LGHNA, CDR2 YNFKEQ. CDR3 DNA: TGTGCCAGCAGCCAAGACGCCGGGGAAGGGAATACGCAGTATTTT. Translation: CASSQDAGEGNTQYF.

This clonotype was recorded at least ten times. V and J are TRBV20-1 and TRBJ2-1; D unclear. The CDR3 runs 18 residues. V lost 0 bases and J lost 0, with 18 bases in between. Germline V gene data show CDR1 as DFQATT and CDR2 as SNEGSKA (reference sequence). CDR3: CSARDLWRNRSSYNEQFF. DNA of the CDR3: TGCAGTGCTAGAGATCTTTGGAGAAACCGAAGCTCCTACAATGAGCAGTTCTTC.

The genes are TRBV29-1 and TRBJ2-3; D gene ambiguous. Trimming left V 4 bases short and J 0 bases short, with 5 bases between. The germline V gene encodes CDR1 SQVTM and CDR2 ANQGSEA. The CDR3 loop spans 12 amino acids. The CDR3 bases are TGCAGCGTTGCACAGAGCACAGATACGCAGTATTTT. It specifies CSVAQSTDTQYF.

The rearrangement joins TRBV11-1 to TRBJ1-1; the match to TRBD1 covers 8 bases. Germline V CDR1 and CDR2: SGHAT, FQDESV (reference sequence). V lost 5 bases, J lost 8 bases, and 4 bases stayed unmatched. CDR3 length: 12 amino acids. CDR3 sequence reads: CASSRDRQEAFF. In DNA, the CDR3 is TGTGCCAGCAGCAGGGACAGGCAAGAAGCTTTCTTT.

This clonotype has only a few counts. The CDR3 sequence: CASSLGPLGPQHF. CDR3 DNA sequence: TGTGCCAGCAGCTTAGGTCCCCTGGGCCCCCAGCATTTT. This chain connects TRBV7-2 to TRBJ1-5; D remains ambiguous. Germline CDR1 is SGHTA and CDR2 is FQGNSA. The CDR3 runs 13 residues. Trimming left V 1 base short and J 10 bases short, with 11 bases between.

This clonotype was picked up a small number of times. The rearrangement uses TRBV20-1 and TRBJ1-4; possibly TRBD1 for D (6 bases). The germline gives CDR1 DFQATT, CDR2 SNEGSKA (reference sequence). V was trimmed by 6 bases and J by 7 bases, leaving 15 bases between them. The CDR3 contains 13 residues. In nucleotides, the CDR3 is TGCAGTGCACCCCGGACGGGGGCTGAAAAACTGTTTTTT. Amino acid sequence: CSAPRTGAEKLFF.

The genes are TRBV11-3 and TRBJ2-1, with 10 bases matching TRBD2. The CDR3 is 13 amino acids. V lost 3 bases, J lost 14 bases, and 7 bases stayed unmatched. CDR1 SGHNT and CDR2 YENEEA come from the germline V gene. The DNA of the CDR3 is TGTGCCAGCAGCTTGATAGCGGGGGGACATGAGTTCTTC. As protein: CASSLIAGGHEFF.

The J gene is TRBJ1-1, the V gene TRBV29-1, with 7 bases aligning to TRBD1. CDR3 size: 12 residues. Trimming removed 7 bases from V and 1 base from J; junction bases left unmatched: 3. Germline CDR1 and CDR2: SQVTM and ANQGSEA. CDR3 region: CSGGGWNTEAFF. In nucleotides, the CDR3 is TGCAGCGGAGGGGGCTGGAACACTGAAGCTTTCTTT.

This clonotype was recorded a few times. This chain joins TRBV7-6 and TRBJ2-3; 9 nucleotides line up with TRBD2. CDR3 length: 16 amino acids. The V gene's germline CDR1 is SGHVS and CDR2 FNYEAQ. J lost 2 bases, V lost 4 bases, and 7 bases had no gene match. The CDR3 region is CASSSSGGGATDTQYF. CDR3 nucleotides: TGTGCCAGCAGCTCCTCAGGCGGGGGGGCCACAGATACGCAGTATTTT.

At least ten counts were recorded for this clonotype. This rearrangement joins TRBV5-1 to TRBJ1-1; D remains ambiguous. CDR3 length equals 13 residues. Trimming removed 0 bases at V and 10 bases at J, with 13 bases between. Germline V lookup: CDR1 SGHRS, CDR2 YFSETQ. The CDR3: CASSLDWADGAFF. CDR3 DNA: TGCGCCAGCAGCTTGGATTGGGCAGATGGAGCTTTCTTT.

This clonotype was seen a few times. V and J are TRBV11-3 and TRBJ2-1, with 9 bases lining up with TRBD2. The V segment lost 6 bases and the J segment 7 bases; nucleotides outside the gene matches: 7. The germline V gene encodes CDR1 SGHNT and CDR2 YENEEA. The CDR3 extends over 14 amino acids. The DNA for the CDR3 is TGTGCCAGCAGTTCAGGGGCGGGGGGGAATGAGCAGTTCTTC. It translates to CASSSGAGGNEQFF.

This clonotype came up a few times. At one end the junction does not follow the germline gene, possibly because of a read error. The V gene is TRBV5-6, the J gene TRBJ2-7; 9 nucleotides agree with TRBD1. The germline CDR1 and CDR2 sequences are SGHDT and YYEEEE. The CDR3 loop spans 12 amino acids. For the CDR3, the DNA is TGTGCCAGCAGCGAGGGGGACAGGGTCCCTTCCTTC. Protein: CASSEGDRVPSF. The complete variable domain, with remaining parts taken from reference TRBV5-6 and TRBJ2-7, reads DAGVTQSPTHLIKTRGQQVTLRCSPKSGHDTVSWYQQALGQGPQFIFQYYEEEERQRGNFPDRFSGHQFPNYSSELNVNALLLGDSALYLCASSEGDRVPSFGPGTRLTVT.

This clonotype was seen a handful of times. The rearrangement joins TRBV5-1 to TRBJ2-2, with 9 bases matching TRBD1. Germline trimming cut 4 bases from V and 4 bases from J; bases unmatched to any gene: 5. Germline loops: CDR1 SGHRS, CDR2 YFSETQ. The CDR3 extends over 15 amino acids. The CDR3: CASSRGTGPTGELFF. The CDR3 bases are TGCGCCAGCAGCCGCGGGACAGGGCCCACCGGGGAGCTGTTTTTT. Supplemented by reference TRBV5-1 and TRBJ2-2, the full variable domain reads KAGVTQTPRYLIKTRGQQVTLSCSPISGHRSVSWYQQTPGQGLQFLFEYFSETQRNKGNFPGRFSGRQFSNSRSEMNVSTLELGDSALYLCASSRGTGPTGELFFGEGSRLTVL.

In its sample, this clonotype was seen many times. The chain couples TRBV7-6 to TRBJ1-1; D uncertain. Germline lookup yields CDR1 SGHVS and CDR2 FNYEAQ. The CDR3 sequence is 13 residues long. Deletions cut 0 bases from V and 11 bases from J, with 13 bases between. The CDR3, as DNA: TGTGCCAGCAGCTTAGCGCACCGGGATCGGGCTTTCTTT. It specifies CASSLAHRDRAFF.

Only a few counts were recorded for this clonotype. The chain combines TRBV5-4 with TRBJ2-4, with unresolved D. V was pared by 4 bases and J by 6 bases, with 14 bases between. CDR1 is SGHNT, CDR2 YYREEE, per germline (reference sequence). The CDR3 is 14 amino acids. The CDR3 nucleotides are TGTGCCAGCAGCCCCGTGAGCACCCGAAACATTCAGTACTTC. This sequence encodes CASSPVSTRNIQYF.

The chain has TRBV12-3 or TRBV12-4 and TRBJ1-3, with TRBD1 as a possible D gene (6 bases). The CDR3 length is 17 residues. V was shortened by 1 base and J by 4 bases, with 17 bases between the two germline ends. The CDR3 DNA is TGTGCCAGCAGTTTAGGGCTGCGGGGGCTTTTGGGAAACACCATATATTTT. Protein: CASSLGLRGLLGNTIYF.

In this sample, this clonotype turned up many times. The rearrangement joins TRBV7-9 to TRBJ1-1; perhaps TRBD1 as D (5 bases). V dropped 6 bases and J dropped 0 bases, with 14 bases sitting between them. There are 15 residues in the CDR3. Germline-derived CDR1 and CDR2 are SEHNR and FQNEAQ (reference sequence). The CDR3 bases are TGTGCCAGCAGACCATTTGGGGCGGTGAACACTGAAGCTTTCTTT. As protein: CASRPFGAVNTEAFF.

This clonotype appeared many times. The rearrangement joins TRBV5-1 to TRBJ2-5, with D perhaps TRBD2 (5 bases). Germline assignment: CDR1 SGHRS and CDR2 YFSETQ. The germline V and J ends were trimmed by 2 bases and 1 base, with 9 bases remaining between them. The CDR3 covers 14 residues. This CDR3 reads CASSFGGSQETQYF. The CDR3 nucleotides read TGCGCCAGCAGCTTCGGCGGGTCCCAAGAGACCCAGTACTTC.